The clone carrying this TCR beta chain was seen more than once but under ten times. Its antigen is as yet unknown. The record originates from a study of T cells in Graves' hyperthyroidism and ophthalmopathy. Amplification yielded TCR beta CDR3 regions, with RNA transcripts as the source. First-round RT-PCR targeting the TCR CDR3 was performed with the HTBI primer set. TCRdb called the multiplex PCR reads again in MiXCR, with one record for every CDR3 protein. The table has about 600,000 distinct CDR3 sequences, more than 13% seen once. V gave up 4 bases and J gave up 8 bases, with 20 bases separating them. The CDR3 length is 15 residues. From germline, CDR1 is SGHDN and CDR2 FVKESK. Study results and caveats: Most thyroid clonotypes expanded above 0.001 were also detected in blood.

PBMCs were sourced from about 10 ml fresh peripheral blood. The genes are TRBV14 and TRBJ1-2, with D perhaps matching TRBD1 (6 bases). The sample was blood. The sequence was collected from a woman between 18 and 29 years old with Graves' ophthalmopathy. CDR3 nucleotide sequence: TGTGCCAGCAGCCCTATTGGTAGTCAGGGGTACGGCTACACCTTC. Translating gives CASSPIGSQGYGYTF.